The next 22 T cell receptor beta chains were all read from a single sample in a study of cytomegalovirus exposure and HLA in healthy donors. Both 60 Vbeta primers and 13 Jbeta primers went into the PCR. The repertoire was sequenced with immunoSEQ multiplex PCR; TCRdb's copy has only in-frame clones and lacks some. The profile shows around 140,000 clones, about 70% of them singletons. The sample was PBMCs. These receptors were obtained from a male donor in good health and CMV-seronegative.

The chain joins TRBV28 to TRBJ1-2; the D gene is possibly TRBD1 (6 bases). V was pared by 6 bases and J by 7 bases, with 18 bases between. Germline V gives CDR1 MDHEN, CDR2 SYDVKM. The CDR3 length is 14 residues. The DNA for the CDR3 is TGTGCCAGCAGCCCTTCGACGTCAGGGGTTGGCTACACCTTC. Encoded protein: CASSPSTSGVGYTF.

This clone was counted only a few times. In DNA, the CDR3 is TGTGCCAGCAGCGTGGGGGGAGGAAAGTCCGGGGAGCTGTTTTTT. This codes for CASSVGGGKSGELFF. The chain joins TRBV9 to TRBJ2-2, with D possibly TRBD2 on 6 matching bases. Germline V CDR1 and CDR2: SGDLS, YYNGEE. V lost 2 bases and J 6 bases, leaving 14 bases between the germline ends. The CDR3 runs 15 residues.

The V gene is TRBV5-8, the J gene TRBJ2-5; 8 bases align to TRBD2. The J call is doubtful: the DNA matches TRBJ2-7 better. Germline lookup yields CDR1 SGHTS and CDR2 YDEGEE. The CDR3 extends over 16 amino acids. In nucleotides, the CDR3 is TGTGCCAGCAGCTTGGTCAGCGGGAGATTCTCCTACGAGCAGTACTTC. This codes for CASSLVSGRFSYEQYF.

The chain couples TRBV6-1 to TRBJ2-4; 7 nucleotides line up with TRBD2. Trimming at V came to 4 bases and at J to 7 bases, leaving 7 bases not matched to a gene. This CDR3 region has 14 residues. Germline CDR1 is MNHNS and CDR2 is SASEGT. This chain's CDR3 is CASSVGLVRNIQYF. CDR3 DNA sequence: TGTGCCAGCAGTGTCGGACTAGTGAGGAACATTCAGTACTTC.

The chain combines TRBV5-5 with TRBJ1-1; D gene ambiguous. The V end was cut by 4 bases, the J end by 7 bases, with 11 bases between. The CDR3 has 12 residues. Germline V gene lookup returns CDR1 SGHKS and CDR2 YYEKEE (reference sequence). CDR3: CASSVGRLEAFF. The CDR3, as DNA: TGTGCCAGCAGCGTGGGCAGGCTTGAAGCTTTCTTT. The full variable domain, its missing parts supplied by reference TRBV5-5 and TRBJ1-1, is DAGVTQSPTHLIKTRGQQVTLRCSPISGHKSVSWYQQVLGQGPQFIFQYYEKEERGRGNFPDRFSARQFPNYSSELNVNALLLGDSALYLCASSVGRLEAFFGQGTRLTVV.

This sequence joins TRBV11-1 and TRBJ2-3; 13 bases map to TRBD2. Germline trimming cut 0 bases from V and 3 bases from J; bases unmatched to any gene: 3. The germline gives CDR1 SGHAT, CDR2 FQDESV (reference sequence). CDR3 size: 17 residues. The CDR3 nucleotides read TGTGCCAGCAGCTTAGCCACTAGCGGGGGGGCGACAGATACGCAGTATTTT. Amino acid sequence: CASSLATSGGATDTQYF.

This clone has a handful of counts. V gene TRBV30 combines with J gene TRBJ1-3, with no clear D. Trimming removed 7 bases from V and 4 bases from J, with 8 bases in between. The CDR3 length is 11 residues. Germline V lookup: CDR1 GTSNPN, CDR2 SVGIG (reference sequence). The CDR3 region has the DNA TGTGCCTTAATTCCCGGAAACACCATATATTTT. It encodes CALIPGNTIYF.

In its sample, this clone was seen a few times. The chain uses TRBV7-9 and TRBJ2-7; no clear D. CDR1 SEHNR and CDR2 FQNEAQ come from the germline V gene (reference sequence). The CDR3 runs to 14 residues. Trimming removed 4 bases from V and 2 bases from J, with 12 bases in between. DNA for the CDR3: TGTGCCAGCAGCTATAACGAAAACACCTACGAGCAGTACTTC. Translating it yields CASSYNENTYEQYF. Combining the CDR3 with reference TRBV7-9 and TRBJ2-7 gives the whole variable domain DTGVSQNPRHKITKRGQNVTFRCDPISEHNRLYWYRQTLGQGPEFLTYFQNEAQLEKSRLLSDRFSAERPKGSFSTLEIQRTEQGDSAMYLCASSYNENTYEQYFGPGTRLTVT.

The rearrangement uses TRBV5-4 and TRBJ2-7, with 9 bases lining up with TRBD2. Germline assignment: CDR1 SGHNT and CDR2 YYREEE (reference sequence). CDR3 length: 16 amino acids. V lost 3 bases, J lost 5 bases, and 12 bases stayed unmatched. The CDR3 DNA sequence: TGTGCCAGCAGCTCTCGAGGTAGCGGGAGCCCCAACGAGCAGTACTTC. This codes for CASSSRGSGSPNEQYF.

This clone was picked up a small number of times. The V gene is TRBV30, the J gene TRBJ1-1; D remains ambiguous. CDR1 is GTSNPN and CDR2 is SVGIG in the germline V gene (reference sequence). The CDR3 spans 17 residues. Trimming shortened V by 3 bases and J by 0 bases, and 20 bases separated the two germline ends. CDR3 protein: CAWREASISSLNTEAFF. The CDR3 coding sequence is TGTGCCTGGAGAGAAGCTTCCATTTCGTCCTTGAACACTGAAGCTTTCTTT.

The chain has TRBV27 and TRBJ1-2, with 7 bases matching TRBD1. The ends lost 6 bases at V and 6 bases at J; junction bases unmatched: 7. CDR3 size: 13 residues. CDR1 and CDR2 from the germline V gene are MNHEY and SMNVEV (reference sequence). As DNA, the CDR3 is TGTGCCAGCAGCCTCAGGGGGTGGGATGGCTACACCTTC. It codes for CASSLRGWDGYTF.

The chain recombines TRBV27 with TRBJ1-1, with unresolved D. There are 14 residues in the CDR3. Germline V gives CDR1 MNHEY, CDR2 SMNVEV (reference sequence). Trimming left V 1 base short and J 2 bases short, with 8 bases between. The CDR3 nucleotides are TGTGCCAGCAGTTTATTAGCGGGTAACACTGAAGCTTTCTTT. Protein product: CASSLLAGNTEAFF.

CDR3 protein: CASGLQTGYGTGNIQYF. CDR3 DNA sequence: TGTGCCAGCGGACTTCAGACAGGTTACGGGACGGGTAACATTCAGTACTTC. The chain uses TRBV27 and TRBJ2-4; D possibly corresponds to TRBD1 (6 bases). The V and J ends lost 8 bases and 7 bases respectively, with 27 bases between them. The CDR3 covers 17 residues. CDR1 and CDR2 (germline): MNHEY, SMNVEV (reference sequence).

This clone has only a few counts. V usage is TRBV28 and J usage is TRBJ2-7; TRBD1 aligns across 12 bases. V lost 4 bases and J lost 4; bases outside the gene matches: 5. CDR3 length: 15 residues. The germline V gene has CDR1 MDHEN and CDR2 SYDVKM. CDR3 nucleotide sequence: TGTGCCAGCAGTTGGGGACAGGGGGCTTTATACGAGCAGTACTTC. It yields the protein CASSWGQGALYEQYF.

The chain is built from TRBV7-2 and TRBJ2-7; 11 nucleotides agree with TRBD1. Losses at the gene ends were 0 bases for V and 2 bases for J; bases not matched to a gene: 3. Germline CDR1 SGHTA, CDR2 FQGNSA. CDR3 length: 16 amino acids. For the CDR3, the DNA is TGTGCCAGCAGCTTAGCCCGGGACAGGGGGACCTACGAGCAGTACTTC. This translates into CASSLARDRGTYEQYF.

The gene calls are TRBV5-1 and TRBJ2-5, with 12 bases identical to TRBD1. The CDR3 runs 18 residues. Looked up from germline, CDR1 is SGHRS and CDR2 is YFSETQ. The V segment lost 4 bases and the J segment 0 bases; nucleotides outside the gene matches: 10. CDR3 region: CASSPGTGGDLDQETQYF. Here the CDR3 DNA reads TGCGCCAGCAGCCCCGGGACAGGGGGCGATTTAGACCAAGAGACCCAGTACTTC.

In its sample, this clone was seen a few times. The J gene is TRBJ1-5, the V gene TRBV2; TRBD1 is a possible D gene (5 bases). With 6 bases removed from V and 3 bases from J, the gap between germline ends came to 12 bases. Germline CDR1 SNHLY, CDR2 FYNNEI. CDR3 length: 14 residues. The CDR3 region has the DNA TGTGCCAGCAGAACCCAGGGAACCAATCAGCCCCAGCATTTT. Residues: CASRTQGTNQPQHF.

A few counts support this clone. The chain joins TRBV14 to TRBJ2-7; D is uncertain. CDR3 size: 15 residues. The V gene lost 0 bases and the J gene lost 3 bases, with 12 bases spanning the gap. Germline CDR1 is SGHDN and CDR2 is FVKESK. Here the CDR3 reads CASSQDQQNLYEQYF. The CDR3 DNA reads as TGTGCCAGCAGCCAAGATCAACAGAACCTCTACGAGCAGTACTTC.

The chain uses TRBV5-1 and TRBJ2-7; tentative D call: TRBD1 (6 bases). V was clipped by 0 bases and J by 5 bases, with 9 bases between them. This CDR3 has 13 residues. CDR1 is SGHRS and CDR2 is YFSETQ in the germline V gene. The CDR3 region has the DNA TGCGCCAGCAGCTTGGACAGGGCGAACGAGCAGTACTTC. Amino acids: CASSLDRANEQYF.

The rearrangement uses TRBV4-3 and TRBJ2-7; TRBD1 agrees at 8 bases. The V gene end was trimmed by 1 base and the J gene end by 2 bases; junction bases not matched to a gene: 4. The CDR3 length is 15 residues. Germline CDR1 is LGHNA and CDR2 is YSLEER. CDR3 sequence: CASSQGQGPAYEQYF. The CDR3 DNA sequence: TGCGCCAGCAGCCAAGGACAGGGGCCGGCCTACGAGCAGTACTTC.

The J gene is TRBJ2-3, the V gene TRBV7-2; TRBD2 matches at 11 bases. CDR1 and CDR2 (germline): SGHTA, FQGNSA. V was pared by 3 bases and J by 4 bases, with 3 bases of the junction left unmatched. CDR3 length: 15 residues. CDR3 region: CASSFSGGVPDTQYF. The CDR3 bases are TGTGCCAGCAGCTTTAGCGGGGGGGTACCAGATACGCAGTATTTT.

The CDR3 region has the DNA TGTGCCAGCAGTGGGACAGGGCAAGAGACCCAGTACTTC. Amino acid sequence: CASSGTGQETQYF. The chain combines TRBV28 with TRBJ2-5, with 9 bases aligning to TRBD1. J lost 2 bases, V lost 5 bases, and 0 bases had no gene match. Looked up from germline, CDR1 is MDHEN and CDR2 is SYDVKM. The CDR3 has 13 residues. The variable domain in full, completed from reference TRBV28 and TRBJ2-5, reads DVKVTQSSRYLVKRTGEKVFLECVQDMDHENMFWYRQDPGLGLRLIYFSYDVKMKEKGDIPEGYSVSREKKERFSLILESASTNQTSMYLCASSGTGQETQYFGPGTRLLVL.